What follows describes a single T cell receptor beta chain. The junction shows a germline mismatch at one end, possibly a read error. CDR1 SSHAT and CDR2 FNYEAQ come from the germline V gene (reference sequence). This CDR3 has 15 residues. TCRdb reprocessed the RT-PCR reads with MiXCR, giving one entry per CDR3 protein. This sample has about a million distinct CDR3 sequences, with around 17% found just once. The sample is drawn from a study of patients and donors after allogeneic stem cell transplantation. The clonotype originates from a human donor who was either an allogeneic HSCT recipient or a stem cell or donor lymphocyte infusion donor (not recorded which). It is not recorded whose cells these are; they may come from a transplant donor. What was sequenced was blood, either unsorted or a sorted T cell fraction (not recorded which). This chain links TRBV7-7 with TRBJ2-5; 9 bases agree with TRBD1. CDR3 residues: CASSQQGAIQETQYF. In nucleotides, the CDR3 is TGTGCTAGCAGCCAACAGGGGGCCATTCAAGAGACCCAGTACTTC.